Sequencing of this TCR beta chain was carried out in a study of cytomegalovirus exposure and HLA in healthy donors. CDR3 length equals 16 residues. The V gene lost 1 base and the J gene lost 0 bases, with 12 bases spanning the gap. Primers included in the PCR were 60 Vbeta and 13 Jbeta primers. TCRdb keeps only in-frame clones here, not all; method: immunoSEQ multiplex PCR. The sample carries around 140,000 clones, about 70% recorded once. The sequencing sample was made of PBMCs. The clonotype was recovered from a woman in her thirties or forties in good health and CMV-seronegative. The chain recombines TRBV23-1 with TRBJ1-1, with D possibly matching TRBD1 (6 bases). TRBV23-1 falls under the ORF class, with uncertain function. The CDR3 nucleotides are TGCGCCAGCAGTCAATTAAAGACAGGAGTGAACACTGAAGCTTTCTTT. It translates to CASSQLKTGVNTEAFF.